These 15 T cell receptor beta chains came from one sample sequenced in a study of shared clonotypes between healthy human individuals. The table came from immunoSEQ multiplex PCR; TCRdb's copy has only in-frame clones and leaves some out. The data contain more than 2 million clones, approximately 96% of them singletons. The sequencing sample was made of naive CD4+ T cells sorted from blood. Subset indicated: CD45RA+ positively selected. Receptors originate from a man aged 18 to 29 in good health.

V usage is TRBV28 and J usage is TRBJ1-4; 10 nucleotides align to TRBD1. The CDR3 has 14 residues. V lost 6 bases, J lost 8 bases, and 6 bases stayed unmatched. Germline CDR1 MDHEN, CDR2 SYDVKM. The chain's CDR3 is CASRKRQGAEKLFF. CDR3 in DNA: TGTGCCAGCAGAAAACGACAGGGGGCGGAAAAACTGTTTTTT.

The CDR3 here is CATRIRGGEKLFF. The CDR3 coding sequence is TGTGCCACCAGGATTCGGGGAGGTGAAAAACTGTTTTTT. V usage is TRBV15 and J usage is TRBJ1-4; D gene unclear. Germline CDR1 and CDR2: LNHNV and YYDKDF (reference sequence). There are 13 residues in the CDR3. V was shortened by 6 bases and J by 7 bases, with 12 bases between the two germline ends.

This sequence joins TRBV4-1 and TRBJ1-1; no firm D call. Trimming removed 4 bases at V and 1 base at J, with 10 bases between. Germline CDR1 MGHRA, CDR2 YSYEKL. This CDR3 is built from 14 residues. Written as DNA, the CDR3 is TGCGCCAGCAGCCTGGTCAAGGGGAACACTGAAGCTTTCTTT. Translating gives CASSLVKGNTEAFF.

This rearrangement joins TRBV7-2 to TRBJ1-2; 7 bases line up with TRBD1. V trimming: 2 bases; J trimming: 4 bases; junction bases outside the gene matches: 4. CDR1 and CDR2 (germline): SGHTA, FQGNSA. This CDR3 has 14 residues. CDR3 protein: CASSLLGQVYGYTF. The CDR3 nucleotides read TGTGCCAGCAGCTTACTCGGACAGGTCTATGGCTACACCTTC.

Note on this clone: Additional DNA sequences in this sample encode the identical CDR3. The CDR3 spells CASSFTSGSTDTQYF. CDR3 DNA: TGCGCCAGCAGCTTCACTAGCGGGAGCACAGATACGCAGTATTTT. The V and J genes are TRBV5-1 and TRBJ2-3; 9 positions match TRBD2. Trimming at V came to 2 bases and at J to 0 bases, leaving 1 base not matched to a gene. From germline, CDR1 is SGHRS and CDR2 YFSETQ. This CDR3 comprises 15 residues.

This chain joins TRBV9 and TRBJ2-7; 8 nucleotides match TRBD2. Germline CDR1 SGDLS, CDR2 YYNGEE. Trimming at V came to 2 bases and at J to 2 bases, leaving 9 bases not matched to a gene. This CDR3 has 16 amino acids. For the CDR3, the DNA is TGTGCCAGCAGCGTCGGGTGGCTAGCGGGCGCCTACGAGCAGTACTTC. It translates to CASSVGWLAGAYEQYF.

The chain combines TRBV9 with TRBJ2-1; 11 bases fit TRBD2. This CDR3 spans 15 amino acids. Germline V gene data show CDR1 as SGDLS and CDR2 as YYNGEE. With V trimmed by 3 bases and J by 3 bases, 2 bases remained unmatched. The CDR3 nucleotides read TGTGCCAGCAGCGCTACTAGCGGGGGCTACAATGAGCAGTTCTTC. This gives the protein CASSATSGGYNEQFF.

Concerning this clone itself: In the same sample, other DNA sequences code for this CDR3. This sequence joins TRBV19 and TRBJ2-6; D is uncertain. Per the germline V gene, CDR1 is LNHDA and CDR2 is SQIVND (reference sequence). The ends were cut back, 3 bases at V and 2 bases at J, with 8 bases in the middle. This CDR3 contains 15 residues. The CDR3 spells CASSMGGAGANVLTF. CDR3 nucleotides: TGTGCCAGTAGTATGGGTGGAGCTGGGGCCAACGTCCTGACTTTC. Looking up the rest from reference TRBV19 and TRBJ2-6 gives the full variable domain: DGGITQSPKYLFRKEGQNVTLSCEQNLNHDAMYWYRQDPGQGLRLIYYSQIVNDFQKGDIAEGYSVSREKKESFPLTVTSAQKNPTAFYLCASSMGGAGANVLTFGAGSRLTVL.

Comment on this clone: Distinct nucleotide sequences in the sample also encode this CDR3. The chain links TRBV5-5 to TRBJ1-3; D unclear. V dropped 2 bases and J dropped 4 bases, with 4 bases sitting between them. This CDR3 has 12 amino acids. Per germline, CDR1 SGHKS and CDR2 YYEKEE (reference sequence). CDR3 protein: CASSLEGNTIYF. The DNA for the CDR3 is TGTGCCAGCAGCTTAGAGGGAAACACCATATATTTT.

Points on this clone: The identical CDR3 is also encoded by other nucleotide sequences in the sample. This chain joins TRBV7-8 and TRBJ2-7; 10 bases align to TRBD2. The ends lost 6 bases at V and 4 bases at J; junction bases unmatched: 6. The CDR3 covers 14 residues. CDR1 is SGHVS and CDR2 is FQNEAQ in the germline V gene. CDR3 protein: CASRRTSGSYEQYF. Written as DNA, the CDR3 is TGTGCCAGCAGACGGACTAGCGGATCATACGAGCAGTACTTC. The whole variable domain, filled in from reference TRBV7-8 and TRBJ2-7, reads GAGVSQSPRYKVAKRGQDVALRCDPISGHVSLFWYQQALGQGPEFLTYFQNEAQLDKSGLPSDRFFAERPEGSVSTLKIQRTQQEDSAVYLCASRRTSGSYEQYFGPGTRLTVT.

This clone showed up just once. The CDR3 region is CASSLRGNTEAFF. The CDR3 coding sequence is TGTGCCAGCAGCTTAAGGGGGAACACTGAAGCTTTCTTT. The rearrangement links TRBV6-1 to TRBJ1-1; maybe TRBD1 (5 bases). This CDR3 is built from 13 residues. The germline CDR1 and CDR2 sequences are MNHNS and SASEGT. V shed 6 bases and J shed 1 base, with 9 bases lying between them.

The chain links TRBV7-9 to TRBJ2-3; no clear D gene. The V and J ends lost 3 bases and 0 bases respectively, with 13 bases between them. Germline V gene lookup returns CDR1 SEHNR and CDR2 FQNEAQ (reference sequence). The length of the CDR3 is 16 residues. This chain's CDR3 is CASSFGQTTSTDTQYF. As DNA, the CDR3 is TGTGCCAGCAGCTTCGGGCAGACAACTAGCACAGATACGCAGTATTTT.

The chain combines TRBV4-1 with TRBJ2-2; D is undetermined. V lost 4 bases, J lost 4 bases, and 1 base lay in between. CDR1 MGHRA and CDR2 YSYEKL come from the germline V gene. This CDR3 comprises 11 residues. CDR3: CASSLTGELFF. The CDR3 nucleotides are TGCGCCAGCAGCCTCACCGGGGAGCTGTTTTTT.

The chain couples TRBV27 to TRBJ2-7; 8 nucleotides align to TRBD1. Germline V gene sequence: CDR1 MNHEY, CDR2 SMNVEV (reference sequence). V was pared by 2 bases and J by 2 bases, with 14 bases of the junction left unmatched. The CDR3 extends over 18 amino acids. In nucleotides, the CDR3 is TGTGCCAGCAGTTTAAAACTCCCGGGACAGGCCTATACCTACGAGCAGTACTTC. Translating gives CASSLKLPGQAYTYEQYF.

The V and J genes are TRBV5-1 and TRBJ1-4; the D is unclear. Germline CDR1 is SGHRS and CDR2 is YFSETQ. Trimming cost V 4 bases and J 3 bases, with 13 bases left between them. CDR3 length: 15 residues. CDR3 DNA sequence: TGCGCCAGCAGCGCCTCGGGTAATCCTAATGAAAAACTGTTTTTT. Translation: CASSASGNPNEKLFF.